The clone carrying this TCR beta chain has a handful of counts. No antigen is known for it. This CDR3 comprises 15 residues. The J segment lost 2 bases and the V segment lost 5 bases, leaving 6 bases of the junction unmatched. From germline, CDR1 is SGHNT and CDR2 YYREEE (reference sequence). This entry belongs to a study of early T cells in non-severe SARS-CoV-2 infection. Study context: Bulk RNA isolated from unsorted whole blood underwent sequencing; chains were not paired.

Individual cDNA molecules were tagged with unique molecular identifiers, the study reported. TCRdb processed the 5' RACE reads anew with MiXCR; each CDR3 protein has one entry. The sample has about 80,000 distinct CDR3 sequences, over 4% seen once. Study results and caveats: Clonotype matching in VDJdb favored anti-spike CD8 responses and did not capture private and CD4 specificities.

This sequence was found in an adult who was a healthcare worker with PCR-confirmed SARS-CoV-2 infection or an uninfected control (not recorded which). This rearrangement joins TRBV5-4 to TRBJ2-7; 11 nucleotides align to TRBD2. The sequencing used whole blood, collected at baseline. The CDR3: CASSPGTSGPYEQYF. The DNA of the CDR3 is TGTGCCAGCAGTCCCGGGACTAGCGGTCCCTACGAGCAGTACTTC.